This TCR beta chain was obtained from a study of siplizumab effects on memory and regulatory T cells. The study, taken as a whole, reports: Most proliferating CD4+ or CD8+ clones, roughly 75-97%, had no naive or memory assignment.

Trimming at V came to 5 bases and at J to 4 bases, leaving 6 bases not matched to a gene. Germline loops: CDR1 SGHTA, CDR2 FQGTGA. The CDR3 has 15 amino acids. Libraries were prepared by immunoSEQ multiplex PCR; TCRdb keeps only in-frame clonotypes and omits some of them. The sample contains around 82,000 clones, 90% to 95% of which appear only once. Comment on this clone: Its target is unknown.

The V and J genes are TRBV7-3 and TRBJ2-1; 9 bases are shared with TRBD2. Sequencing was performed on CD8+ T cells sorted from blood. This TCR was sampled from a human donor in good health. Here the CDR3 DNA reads TGTGCCAGCAGCGAAGGCACTAGCGGGTACAATGAGCAGTTCTTC. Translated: CASSEGTSGYNEQFF.